This T cell receptor beta chain comes out of a study of shared clonotypes between healthy human individuals. CD45RO-negative, CCR7-selected cells formed the naive CD8 fraction, which excluded terminally differentiated effector memory CD45RA+ cells. The data were produced by immunoSEQ multiplex PCR, yet TCRdb's version contains in-frame clones alone and is incomplete. The data hold about 2.1 million clones, with approximately 94% observed a single time. Germline CDR1 SGDLS, CDR2 YYNGEE. Trimming shortened V by 3 bases and J by 0 bases, and 12 bases separated the two germline ends. CDR3 length: 16 amino acids.

This rearrangement joins TRBV9 to TRBJ2-2; D not certain. Sequencing was performed on naive CD8+ T cells from PBMCs. The TCR was taken from a young man in good health. Some clones in this sample may be carry-over from other donors' samples. The CDR3 coding sequence is TGTGCCAGCAGCGACCGGGTGATATCGAACACCGGGGAGCTGTTTTTT. It specifies CASSDRVISNTGELFF.